This is a list of T cell receptor beta chains from one sample in a study of CD8 T cells in ankylosing spondylitis. TCRdb reanalysed the 5' RACE reads using MiXCR and keeps one entry per CDR3 protein. Here the sample spans 310,000 or so distinct CDR3 sequences, about 19% being singletons. Sequencing was performed on blood, either unsorted or a sorted T cell fraction (not recorded which). These receptors originate from a male donor with ankylosing spondylitis or in good health (not recorded which). Each CDR3 is given with its conserved first and last residue. A D gene is named only where the DNA matches it firmly. The size entry is marked missing in some rows and otherwise reads once, few, many or a size class.

clone_size j_call d_call v_call cdr3_aa cdr3_nt
. TRBJ2-2 . TRBV7-3 CASSTQTLGTGELFF TGTGCCAGCAGCACCCAGACACTAGGGACCGGGGAGCTGTTTTTT
few TRBJ1-5 . TRBV20-1 CSARTDGTSNQPQHF TGCAGTGCGCGGACCGATGGGACATCGAATCAGCCCCAGCATTTT
. TRBJ2-3 TRBD1 TRBV5-4 CASRRTGSGDTDTQYF TGTGCCAGCAGGCGGACAGGGAGTGGAGATACAGATACGCAGTATTTT
. TRBJ2-3 . TRBV20-1 CSAQRRGAWQYF TGCAGTGCTCAAAGGAGGGGAGCTTGGCAGTATTTT
. TRBJ2-2 TRBD2 TRBV20-1 CSAYLAGGNTGELFF TGCAGTGCTTACCTAGCGGGAGGGAACACCGGGGAGCTGTTTTTT
. TRBJ2-5 TRBD2 TRBV4-2 CVSSQVGGQETQYF TGTGTCAGCAGCCAAGTGGGGGGGCAAGAGACCCAGTACTTC
. TRBJ2-1 TRBD1 TRBV7-2 CASSPEVGTGNNEQFF TGTGCCAGCAGTCCCGAGGTCGGGACAGGGAACAATGAGCAGTTCTTC
many TRBJ2-2 . TRBV6-1 CASSVENTGELFF TGTGCCAGCAGCGTAGAGAACACCGGGGAGCTGTTTTTT
many TRBJ2-2 TRBD2 TRBV27 CASSPREVWDTGELFF TGTGCCAGCAGTCCACGGGAGGTTTGGGACACCGGGGAGCTGTTTTTT
. TRBJ2-2 . TRBV9 CASSVYSGEDTGELFF TGTGCCAGCAGCGTATATTCAGGGGAGGACACCGGGGAGCTGTTTTTT
many TRBJ1-4 . TRBV12-3/TRBV12-4 CASSFSRDEKLFF TGTGCCAGCAGTTTTTCCAGGGATGAAAAACTGTTTTTT
. TRBJ1-2 . TRBV5-1 CASSLDRDGYTF TGCGCCAGCAGCTTGGACAGGGACGGCTACACCTTC
. TRBJ1-5 . TRBV20-1 CSAREGVGAYSNQPQHF TGCAGTGCTAGAGAGGGGGTTGGGGCTTATAGCAATCAGCCCCAGCATTTT
. TRBJ1-3 . TRBV20-1 CSARDLQGAGNTIYF TGCAGTGCTAGAGATCTCCAGGGTGCTGGAAACACCATATATTTT
few TRBJ1-2 . TRBV9 CASSVDGSGIGYTF TGTGCCAGCAGCGTAGACGGGTCCGGTATCGGCTACACCTTC
. TRBJ1-2 . TRBV5-1 CASSLSPANYGYTF TGCGCCAGCAGCTTGAGTCCCGCTAACTATGGCTACACCTTC
many TRBJ2-3 . TRBV29-1 CSVDEGFTDTQYF TGCAGCGTTGACGAGGGTTTCACAGATACGCAGTATTTT
few TRBJ2-1 . TRBV5-1 CASSLDGASSYNEQFF TGCGCCAGCAGCTTGGATGGCGCCAGCTCCTACAATGAGCAGTTCTTC